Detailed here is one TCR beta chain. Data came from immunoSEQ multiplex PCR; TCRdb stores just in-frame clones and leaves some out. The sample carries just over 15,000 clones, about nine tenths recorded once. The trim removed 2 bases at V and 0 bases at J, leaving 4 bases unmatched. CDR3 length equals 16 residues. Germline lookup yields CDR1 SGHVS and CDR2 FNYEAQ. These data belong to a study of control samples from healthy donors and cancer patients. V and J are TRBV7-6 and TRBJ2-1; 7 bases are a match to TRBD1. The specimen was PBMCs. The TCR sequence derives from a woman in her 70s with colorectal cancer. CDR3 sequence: CASSLQTGNSYNEQFF. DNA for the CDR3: TGTGCCAGCAGCTTACAGACAGGGAACTCCTACAATGAGCAGTTCTTC.